Each of the 8 T cell receptor beta chains below was sequenced from the same sample in a study of T-cell memory formation after mild COVID-19. TCRdb passed the 5' RACE reads through MiXCR, listing each CDR3 protein once. The data hold 110,000 or so distinct CDR3 sequences, with 22% observed a single time. The sample was PBMCs or a T cell subset sorted from them (not recorded which). The receptors were sampled from a man aged 18 to 30 who had mild COVID-19 (a few samples of this study predate the infection). Cell type and time point are not known.

V gene TRBV27 combines with J gene TRBJ2-7; 10 positions match TRBD2. From germline, CDR1 is MNHEY and CDR2 SMNVEV (reference sequence). The CDR3 length is 16 residues. The J segment lost 3 bases and the V segment lost 2 bases, leaving 7 bases of the junction unmatched. The CDR3 DNA reads as TGTGCCAGCAGTTTAAGGGGGCCTAGCGGGGGCTACGAGCAGTACGTC. It encodes CASSLRGPSGGYEQYV.

V and J are TRBV12-3 or TRBV12-4 and TRBJ1-1; no definite D call. Trimming pared 2 bases from V and 8 bases from J, leaving 9 bases between. The CDR3 sequence is 12 residues long. The CDR3 region has the DNA TGTGCCAGCAGTTTATCGTTGGTGGAAGCTTTCTTT. Translating it yields CASSLSLVEAFF.

This clonotype has more than one count but fewer than ten. The chain uses TRBV12-3 or TRBV12-4 and TRBJ2-2, with D unresolved. The CDR3 totals 14 residues. Trimming stripped 3 bases from V and 1 base from J, with 6 bases between. CDR3 residues: CASSFWGNTGELFF. The CDR3 nucleotides are TGTGCCAGCAGTTTCTGGGGGAACACCGGGGAGCTGTTTTTT.

The chain recombines TRBV6-5 with TRBJ1-2, with 7 bases matching TRBD1. Trimming took 5 bases from V and 4 from J; bases not matched to a gene: 7. CDR3 length: 14 amino acids. Germline CDR1 is MNHEY and CDR2 is SVGAGI. The CDR3 DNA reads as TGTGCCAGCAGTCCCCCCGACAGGGCCTATGGCTACACCTTC. It encodes CASSPPDRAYGYTF.

The CDR3 loop reads CASIDRESYNEQFF. The CDR3 nucleotides read TGTGCCAGCATCGACAGGGAATCCTACAATGAGCAGTTCTTC. The chain employs TRBV6-2 or TRBV6-3 and TRBJ2-1; 7 nucleotides align to TRBD1. The germline V gene has CDR1 MNHEY and CDR2 SVGEGT. The CDR3 covers 14 residues. V lost 7 bases to trimming and J lost 1 base; unmatched junction nucleotides: 4.

V gene TRBV2 combines with J gene TRBJ2-3; D is unresolved. The CDR3 has 15 amino acids. V lost 4 bases and J 2 bases, leaving 13 bases between the germline ends. Germline V gene lookup returns CDR1 SNHLY and CDR2 FYNNEI. In nucleotides, the CDR3 is TGTGCCAGCAGTGTGGCAGCATCGTACACAGATACGCAGTATTTT. Translation: CASSVAASYTDTQYF.

This clonotype occurred a few times. This chain joins TRBV4-1 and TRBJ2-1; 11 nucleotides align to TRBD2. The CDR3 runs to 15 residues. J lost 7 bases, V lost 6 bases, and 8 bases had no gene match. CDR1 and CDR2 (germline): MGHRA, YSYEKL. For the CDR3, the DNA is TGCGCCAGCAGTCGAAGCACTAGCGGGGGAAATGAGCAGTTCTTC. It encodes CASSRSTSGGNEQFF.

The V and J genes are TRBV5-5 and TRBJ2-3; D might be TRBD2 (7 bases). CDR1 SGHKS and CDR2 YYEKEE come from the germline V gene (reference sequence). V shed 7 bases and J shed 5 bases, with 14 bases lying between them. CDR3 length equals 13 residues. The CDR3 DNA is TGTGCCAGCGGGGGGGCAGTCGTAGATACGCAGTATTTT. It specifies CASGGAVVDTQYF.